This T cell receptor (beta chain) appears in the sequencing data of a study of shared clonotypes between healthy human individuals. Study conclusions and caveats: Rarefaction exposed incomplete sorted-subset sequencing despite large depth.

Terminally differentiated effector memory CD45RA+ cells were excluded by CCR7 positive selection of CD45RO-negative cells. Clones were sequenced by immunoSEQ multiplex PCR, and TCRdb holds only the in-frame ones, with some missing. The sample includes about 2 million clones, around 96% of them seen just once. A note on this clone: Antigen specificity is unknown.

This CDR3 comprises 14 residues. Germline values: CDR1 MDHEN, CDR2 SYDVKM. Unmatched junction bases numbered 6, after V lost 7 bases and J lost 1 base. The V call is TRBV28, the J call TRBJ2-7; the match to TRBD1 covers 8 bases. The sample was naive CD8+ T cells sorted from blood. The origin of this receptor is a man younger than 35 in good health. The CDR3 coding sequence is TGTGCCAGCACCCAGACAGGGGAATCCTACGAGCAGTACTTC. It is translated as CASTQTGESYEQYF. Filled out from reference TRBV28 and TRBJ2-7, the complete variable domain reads DVKVTQSSRYLVKRTGEKVFLECVQDMDHENMFWYRQDPGLGLRLIYFSYDVKMKEKGDIPEGYSVSREKKERFSLILESASTNQTSMYLCASTQTGESYEQYFGPGTRLTVT.